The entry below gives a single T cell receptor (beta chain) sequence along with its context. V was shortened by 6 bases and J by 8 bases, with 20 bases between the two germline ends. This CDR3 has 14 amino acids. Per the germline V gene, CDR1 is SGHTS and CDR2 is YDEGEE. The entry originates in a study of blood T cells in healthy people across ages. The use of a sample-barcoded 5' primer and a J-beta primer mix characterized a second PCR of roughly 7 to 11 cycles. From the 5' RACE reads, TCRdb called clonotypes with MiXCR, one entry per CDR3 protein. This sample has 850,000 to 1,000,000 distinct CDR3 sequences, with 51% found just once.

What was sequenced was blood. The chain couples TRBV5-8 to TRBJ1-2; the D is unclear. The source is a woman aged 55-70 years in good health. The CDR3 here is CASTPDVQAGGYTF. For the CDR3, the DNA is TGTGCCAGCACCCCTGACGTCCAAGCTGGCGGCTACACCTTC. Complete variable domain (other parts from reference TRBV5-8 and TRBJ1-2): EAGVTQSPTHLIKTRGQQATLRCSPISGHTSVYWYQQALGLGLQFLLWYDEGEERNRGNFPPRFSGRQFPNYSSELNVNALELEDSALYLCASTPDVQAGGYTFGSGTRLTVV.